Listed below are T cell receptor beta chains from one sample, sequenced in a study of blood T cells in healthy people across ages. Using its own MiXCR run on the 5' RACE reads, TCRdb lists one record per CDR3 protein. The sample carries around 690,000 distinct CDR3 sequences, 58% recorded once. Sequenced sample: blood. The receptors come from a man aged 60 to 69 in good health. The CDR3 runs from the conserved cysteine through the conserved F or W. Fields, in order: V gene, J gene, CDR3 length, CDR3 protein.

TRBV5-1	TRBJ2-3	14	CASESGEGTDTQYF
TRBV24-1	TRBJ1-2	14	CATSDRDRVGGYTF
TRBV5-6	TRBJ1-2	13	CASSLGFGYGYTF
TRBV20-1	TRBJ2-1	13	CSANDRGYNEQFF
TRBV12-3/TRBV12-4	TRBJ2-7	11	CASSADSEQYF
TRBV18	TRBJ1-1	15	CASSPGQGTNTEAFF
TRBV4-3	TRBJ1-2	16	CASSQDSQGPNYGYTF
TRBV9	TRBJ2-1	13	CASSVVGGSEQFF
TRBV20-1	TRBJ1-5	12	CSARVQGQPQHF
TRBV6-6	TRBJ2-7	15	CASSYFRGGNYEQYF
TRBV4-1	TRBJ2-3	17	CASSPGLAGGRRETQYF
TRBV20-1	TRBJ2-5	15	CSAREVTGSYETQYF
TRBV20-1	TRBJ1-2	12	CSARGPGYGYTF
TRBV20-1	TRBJ2-1	14	CSAPHGRWDNEQFF
TRBV24-1	TRBJ2-6	17	CATPVGGSSSGANVLTF
TRBV5-1	TRBJ2-5	15	CASSAGTSGVETQYF
TRBV7-8	TRBJ2-2	14	CASSSPIYTGELFF
TRBV29-1	TRBJ1-2	16	CSGISGTASANYGYTF
TRBV6-6	TRBJ2-5	16	CASSYAGTGASNEQYF
TRBV6-1	TRBJ2-7	13	CASRDRETYEQYF
TRBV20-1	TRBJ2-4	14	CSARTSGGADIQYF
TRBV20-1	TRBJ2-1	12	CSAGGGAREQFF
TRBV7-2	TRBJ2-7	14	CASSYPGTAYEQYF
TRBV18	TRBJ2-1	16	CAGSLMDASSYNEQFF
TRBV7-2	TRBJ2-1	15	CASSLRGQKYNEQFF
TRBV6-5	TRBJ2-2	14	CASKLNRATGELFF
TRBV3-1	.	15	CACSPPRDAQETQYF
TRBV6-1	TRBJ2-1	14	CASRGDISGNEQFF
TRBV28	TRBJ1-2	14	CASNSKGRSLGYTF
TRBV10-2	TRBJ2-3	15	CASRNSGGAFDTQYF
TRBV15	TRBJ1-5	14	CATSPASVNQPQHF
TRBV5-5	TRBJ2-3	16	CASSLGRLAGTDTQYF
TRBV6-1	TRBJ1-2	12	CATGGEFYGYTF
TRBV2	TRBJ2-1	14	CARGGVGPLNEQFF
TRBV6-6	TRBJ2-3	12	CASSPEGDTQYF
TRBV18	TRBJ2-1	12	CASRQGGNEQFF
TRBV20-1	TRBJ2-5	12	CSPIGFQETQYF
TRBV6-1	TRBJ2-3	14	CASISGQGLSTQYF
TRBV20-1	TRBJ2-5	11	CSAVSSQAQYF
TRBV7-6	TRBJ2-1	13	CASSVGWNNEQFF
TRBV20-1	TRBJ2-5	13	CSARGPALSTQYF
TRBV4-1	TRBJ1-4	14	CASSHGTTNEKLFF
TRBV27	TRBJ2-3	14	CASSPRARLDTQYF
TRBV28	TRBJ1-2	15	CASSPQGTGNYGYTF
TRBV7-2	TRBJ1-6	15	CASTRLGVGNSPLHF
TRBV29-1	TRBJ1-5	17	CSVGRNPDSYKWQPQHF
TRBV11-2	TRBJ1-2	14	CASSPVVGIYGYTF
TRBV25-1	.	14	CASSGGPGSYEQYF
TRBV29-1	TRBJ2-5	13	CSVGTVRRETQYF
TRBV20-1	TRBJ2-1	17	CSARDSGGAASYNEQFF
TRBV28	TRBJ2-7	15	CASSQGQKSSYEQYF
TRBV9	TRBJ1-1	15	CASSATAAGGTEAFF
TRBV10-1	TRBJ1-2	14	CASSEVSYPYGYTF
TRBV20-1	TRBJ2-7	13	CSAGQGITYEQYF
TRBV4-1	TRBJ2-3	14	CAGTSGGAGDTQYF